This T cell receptor beta chain was identified during a study of blood T cell repertoires in COVID-19. Study-level information: T cells, B-cell-depleted T cells, or PBMCs supplied cDNA or gDNA.

As processed by the authors: Reference gene primer amplification gave nucleated cell count estimates. The data were produced by immunoSEQ multiplex PCR, yet TCRdb's version contains in-frame clones alone and is incomplete. V and J calls and clone size are those listed in that table; D and trimming were worked out from the DNA. The data hold fewer than 350,000 clones, with around 90% observed a single time. Among Cohort 3 donors, those recovered had two negative PCRs, clearance, or symptom resolution. CDR1 and CDR2 from the germline V gene are MNHEY and SMNVEV (reference sequence). The CDR3 contains 15 residues. The trim removed 1 base at V and 1 base at J, leaving 3 bases unmatched.

The gene calls are TRBV27 and TRBJ2-5; TRBD1 matches 7 bases. Sequences were obtained from PBMCs or T cells enriched from blood (not recorded which). This receptor was obtained from a woman aged 40 to 50 who had recovered from COVID-19. The CDR3: CASSLWDRSQETQYF. CDR3 sequence (DNA): TGTGCCAGCAGTTTATGGGACAGATCCCAAGAGACCCAGTACTTC.